Presented here are 21 T cell receptor beta chains from one specimen sequenced in a study of cytomegalovirus exposure and HLA in healthy donors. Clones were sequenced by immunoSEQ multiplex PCR, and TCRdb holds only the in-frame ones, with some missing. The sample consists of about 67,000 clones, about 93% of them appearing once. Sequencing was done on a sample of PBMCs. The source is a woman in her late teens or twenties in good health and CMV-seronegative.

V usage is TRBV5-8 and J usage is TRBJ2-3, with 9 nucleotides matching TRBD1. V dropped 4 bases and J dropped 5; count of bases not matched to a gene: 5. The CDR3 spans 14 residues. Germline V CDR1 and CDR2: SGHTS, YDEGEE. CDR3 in amino acids: CASSGTGMLDTQYF. DNA for the CDR3: TGTGCCAGCAGCGGGACAGGGATGTTAGATACGCAGTATTTT.

This chain uses TRBV2 with TRBJ2-5, with a possible D match to TRBD2 (6 bases). V lost 8 bases, J lost 6 bases, and 13 bases lay in between. Per the germline V gene, CDR1 is SNHLY and CDR2 is FYNNEI. The CDR3 has 12 residues. The CDR3 DNA is TGTGCCAGCTTGCAGGGAGGAAAGACCCAGTACTTC. Protein: CASLQGGKTQYF.

V and J are TRBV10-3 and TRBJ2-7; 8 bases fit TRBD1. This CDR3 region has 14 residues. Germline CDR1 ENHRY, CDR2 SYGVKD. The J segment lost 5 bases and the V segment lost 6 bases, leaving 9 bases of the junction unmatched. Here the CDR3 reads CAIRQIQGVDEQYF. The CDR3 DNA reads TGTGCCATCAGACAAATACAGGGGGTGGACGAGCAGTACTTC.

This clone was found once. This sequence joins TRBV7-9 and TRBJ2-2; D not certain. V lost 7 bases and J 0 bases, leaving 18 bases between the germline ends. CDR3 size: 17 residues. Germline V CDR1 and CDR2: SEHNR, FQNEAQ (reference sequence). The CDR3 DNA follows: TGTGCCAGCAACATCTTACTTGCGGCTACGAACACCGGGGAGCTGTTTTTT. Translation: CASNILLAATNTGELFF.

The V and J genes are TRBV19 and TRBJ1-3, with 9 bases matching TRBD1. The germline V gene encodes CDR1 LNHDA and CDR2 SQIVND (reference sequence). The CDR3 extends over 16 amino acids. After removal of 4 bases from V and 0 bases from J, the junction contained 4 bases not matched to a gene. DNA for the CDR3: TGTGCCAGTAGTACACAGGGGGCTAGCTCTGGAAACACCATATATTTT. It encodes CASSTQGASSGNTIYF.

V and J are TRBV30 and TRBJ2-3; D is unclear. Germline V gene data show CDR1 as GTSNPN and CDR2 as SVGIG (reference sequence). CDR3 length equals 15 residues. V shed 0 bases and J shed 9 bases, with 19 bases lying between them. Here the CDR3 DNA reads TGTGCCTGGAGTGTTGGTGACGTCAGGCTCGTGACGCAGTATTTT. Its protein product is CAWSVGDVRLVTQYF.

This rearrangement joins TRBV7-8 to TRBJ2-3; maybe TRBD2 (7 bases). Germline V gene sequence: CDR1 SGHVS, CDR2 FQNEAQ. CDR3 length equals 18 residues. Trimming cost V 4 bases and J 0 bases, with 20 bases left between them. In nucleotides, the CDR3 is TGTGCCAGCAGCTCCCCCCGGCGGGGGACAACTAGCACAGATACGCAGTATTTT. This codes for CASSSPRRGTTSTDTQYF.

The rearrangement uses TRBV5-1 and TRBJ1-2; unclear D gene. Germline CDR1 SGHRS, CDR2 YFSETQ. V lost 5 bases, J lost 3 bases, and 11 bases lay in between. This CDR3 contains 13 residues. CDR3 sequence: CASSLTDDYGYTF. The CDR3, as DNA: TGCGCCAGCAGTTTAACAGATGACTATGGCTACACCTTC.

The chain is built from TRBV4-3 and TRBJ1-6; 10 nucleotides agree with TRBD1. Unmatched junction bases numbered 13, after V lost 2 bases and J lost 6 bases. The germline gives CDR1 LGHNA, CDR2 YSLEER. This CDR3 is built from 19 residues. For the CDR3, the DNA is TGCGCCAGCAGCCAACATCAACTGACAGGGGGCGCCTTTAATTCACCCCTCCACTTT. Its protein is CASSQHQLTGGAFNSPLHF.

This clone showed up just once. The CDR3 DNA reads TGCGCCAGCAGCCAGGGGGCAAATGGCTACACCTTC. It translates to CASSQGANGYTF. This chain joins TRBV5-1 and TRBJ1-2; 8 bases are shared with TRBD1. Germline V CDR1 and CDR2: SGHRS, YFSETQ. Trimming at V came to 4 bases and at J to 6 bases, leaving 2 bases not matched to a gene. The CDR3 is made up of 12 amino acids.

V is TRBV13 and J is TRBJ1-2, with D perhaps matching TRBD1 (6 bases). V was cut by 0 bases and J by 4 bases, with 15 bases left in between. Germline assignment: CDR1 PRHDT and CDR2 FYEKMQ (reference sequence). This CDR3 comprises 16 residues. This chain's CDR3 is CASSLGAGGPPYGYTF. The CDR3 region has the DNA TGTGCCAGCAGCTTAGGTGCTGGGGGCCCCCCCTATGGCTACACCTTC.

The chain recombines TRBV19 with TRBJ1-5, with D maybe TRBD1 (5 bases). The CDR3 is made up of 14 amino acids. CDR1 and CDR2 from the germline V gene are LNHDA and SQIVND (reference sequence). Trimming left V 3 bases short and J 6 bases short, with 12 bases between. The CDR3 nucleotides are TGTGCCAGTAGTATTCGAGACAGCCCTCAGCCCCAGCATTTT. This encodes CASSIRDSPQPQHF. The whole variable domain, filled in from reference TRBV19 and TRBJ1-5, reads DGGITQSPKYLFRKEGQNVTLSCEQNLNHDAMYWYRQDPGQGLRLIYYSQIVNDFQKGDIAEGYSVSREKKESFPLTVTSAQKNPTAFYLCASSIRDSPQPQHFGDGTRLSIL.

The chain is built from TRBV2 and TRBJ1-1; D unclear. Between the trimmed V and J ends, which lost 5 bases and 1 base, there was a span of 17 bases. From germline, CDR1 is SNHLY and CDR2 FYNNEI. The CDR3 extends over 16 amino acids. The chain's CDR3 is CASSKISFGENTEAFF. The DNA of the CDR3 is TGTGCCAGCAGTAAGATAAGTTTCGGAGAGAACACTGAAGCTTTCTTT.

The gene calls are TRBV11-2 and TRBJ2-3, with a tentative D call TRBD2 (7 bases). CDR3 length: 17 residues. Trimming cost V 0 bases and J 2 bases, with 15 bases left between them. Per the germline V gene, CDR1 is SGHAT and CDR2 is FQNNGV. CDR3 region: CASSLDGGAFVTDTQYF. CDR3 sequence (DNA): TGTGCCAGCAGCTTAGATGGGGGGGCCTTTGTCACAGATACGCAGTATTTT.

This clone was recorded once. The chain employs TRBV9 and TRBJ1-5; tentative D call: TRBD1 (6 bases). The V gene's germline CDR1 is SGDLS and CDR2 YYNGEE. CDR3 length: 15 amino acids. V was clipped by 0 bases and J by 7 bases, with 14 bases between them. DNA of the CDR3: TGTGCCAGCAGCGTAGGGCCAGGGGTCGACCAGCCCCAGCATTTT. Residues: CASSVGPGVDQPQHF.

The chain carries TRBV9 and TRBJ2-3; D perhaps matches TRBD2 (5 bases). This CDR3 has 15 residues. Germline CDR1 SGDLS, CDR2 YYNGEE. V shed 3 bases and J shed 1 base, with 12 bases lying between them. The CDR3 spells CASSGGPVGTDTQYF. CDR3 in DNA: TGTGCCAGCAGCGGAGGGCCCGTGGGCACAGATACGCAGTATTTT. Supplemented by reference TRBV9 and TRBJ2-3, the full variable domain reads DSGVTQTPKHLITATGQRVTLRCSPRSGDLSVYWYQQSLDQGLQFLIQYYNGEERAKGNILERFSAQQFPDLHSELNLSSLELGDSALYFCASSGGPVGTDTQYFGPGTRLTVL.

Only one count was recorded for this clone. The rearrangement links TRBV5-4 to TRBJ2-3; 10 bases are shared with TRBD2. The J segment lost 11 bases and the V segment lost 1 base, leaving 7 bases of the junction unmatched. The CDR3 has 14 residues. The germline CDR1 and CDR2 sequences are SGHNT and YYREEE (reference sequence). The CDR3 DNA follows: TGTGCCAGCAGCTTGCCCGCTAGCGGGGGACGGCAGTATTTT. Translation gives CASSLPASGGRQYF.

The gene calls are TRBV5-4 and TRBJ1-3; D might be TRBD1 (6 bases). From germline, CDR1 is SGHNT and CDR2 YYREEE (reference sequence). The CDR3 has 15 residues. V lost 6 bases and J 0 bases, leaving 13 bases between the germline ends. This CDR3 is CASKPDRLSGNTIYF. Here the CDR3 DNA reads TGTGCCAGCAAACCAGACAGGCTCTCTGGAAACACCATATATTTT.

This clone was found a few times. This chain links TRBV7-9 with TRBJ2-7; D not certain. The CDR3 sequence is 11 residues long. Trimming shortened V by 6 bases and J by 5 bases, and 8 bases separated the two germline ends. Germline assignment: CDR1 SEHNR and CDR2 FQNEAQ (reference sequence). The CDR3 here is CASRQQNEQYF. CDR3 bases: TGTGCCAGCAGGCAACAAAACGAGCAGTACTTC.

This rearrangement joins TRBV9 to TRBJ1-5; TRBD1 agrees at 7 bases. The CDR3 is 19 amino acids. Germline V gives CDR1 SGDLS, CDR2 YYNGEE. With V trimmed by 4 bases and J by 3 bases, 19 bases remained unmatched. The chain's CDR3 is CASSLSTGTASKNNQPQHF. DNA for the CDR3: TGTGCCAGCAGCCTATCCACCGGGACAGCTAGCAAAAACAATCAGCCCCAGCATTTT. Together with reference TRBV9 and TRBJ1-5, the CDR3 gives the full variable domain: DSGVTQTPKHLITATGQRVTLRCSPRSGDLSVYWYQQSLDQGLQFLIQYYNGEERAKGNILERFSAQQFPDLHSELNLSSLELGDSALYFCASSLSTGTASKNNQPQHFGDGTRLSIL.

The genes are TRBV5-1 and TRBJ2-6; TRBD1 might be the D (5 bases). The CDR3 sequence is 16 residues long. The V end lost 4 bases, the J end lost 1 base, and 12 bases lay between the germline ends. Germline V gene data show CDR1 as SGHRS and CDR2 as YFSETQ. The CDR3 loop is CASSLSTVSGANVLTF. CDR3 DNA sequence: TGCGCCAGCAGCCTCTCGACAGTTTCTGGGGCCAACGTCCTGACTTTC. The whole variable domain, filled in from reference TRBV5-1 and TRBJ2-6, reads KAGVTQTPRYLIKTRGQQVTLSCSPISGHRSVSWYQQTPGQGLQFLFEYFSETQRNKGNFPGRFSGRQFSNSRSEMNVSTLELGDSALYLCASSLSTVSGANVLTFGAGSRLTVL.